The clone carrying this T cell receptor beta chain was seen at least ten times. Its antigen is as yet unknown. Germline CDR1 is KGHDR and CDR2 is SFDVKD. The CDR3 contains 15 residues. V lost 5 bases, J lost 1 base, and 11 bases lay in between. Patients were excluded for uncontrolled infection, other autoimmune disease, pregnancy or lactation. The diagnostic basis comprised clinical symptoms, serum thyroxine and TRAb, thyroid ultrasound and orbital computed tomography. The source material, RNA transcripts, was used to amplify TCR beta CDR3 regions. The TCR CDR3 first-round RT-PCR relied on the HTBI primer set. TCRdb independently ran MiXCR on the multiplex PCR reads; one entry per CDR3 protein. The sample gives 660,000 or so distinct CDR3 sequences, over 40% of which show up once; under 8.5% is in the top ten. This record comes from a study of T cells in Graves' hyperthyroidism and ophthalmopathy. Study results and caveats: A model of 13 V-J features distinguished ophthalmopathy from stable hyperthyroidism. In the blood, most expanded thyroid clonotypes above 0.001 appeared as well.

V and J are TRBV24-1 and TRBJ1-5; D uncertain. The TCR sequence derives from an adult man with Graves' disease, either hyperthyroidism or ophthalmopathy (not recorded which). The sample was peripheral blood or thyroid tissue (not recorded which). In nucleotides, the CDR3 is TGTGCCACCAGTGGTCCCTACCCGAGCAATCAGCCCCAGCATTTT. Translation gives CATSGPYPSNQPQHF.